The 11 T cell receptor beta chains listed next were all sequenced from one sample in a study of CD8 T cells in Susac syndrome. Random hexamers primed reverse transcription of 0.5 to 1 ug RNA. TCRdb recomputed calls from the immunoSEQ multiplex PCR reads with MiXCR, one row per CDR3 protein. The table includes around 130,000 distinct CDR3 sequences, under 95% detected once. The sample consisted of CD8+ T cells from PBMCs. The receptor source for this set is a human donor with multiple sclerosis.

This chain uses TRBV29-1 with TRBJ2-5; tentatively, D is TRBD1 (6 bases). The CDR3 sequence is 13 residues long. Germline values: CDR1 SQVTM, CDR2 ANQGSEA. V was trimmed by 2 bases and J by 5 bases, leaving 12 bases between them. The CDR3 protein is CSVEPGHKETQYF. As DNA, the CDR3 is TGCAGCGTTGAACCGGGACACAAGGAGACCCAGTACTTC.

A single count supports this clonotype. J is TRBJ1-5 and V is TRBV7-2; D is unresolved. The germline gives CDR1 SGHTA, CDR2 FQGNSA. The V gene lost 4 bases and the J gene lost 0 bases, with 10 bases spanning the gap. The CDR3 contains 15 residues. CDR3 residues: CASSYSEYSNQPQHF. The CDR3 DNA reads TGTGCCAGCAGCTATAGTGAGTATAGCAATCAGCCCCAGCATTTT. Combining the CDR3 with reference TRBV7-2 and TRBJ1-5 gives the whole variable domain GAGVSQSPSNKVTEKGKDVELRCDPISGHTALYWYRQSLGQGLEFLIYFQGNSAPDKSGLPSDRFSAERTGGSVSTLTIQRTQQEDSAVYLCASSYSEYSNQPQHFGDGTRLSIL.

This chain uses TRBV6-5 with TRBJ1-2, with D unclear. V was clipped by 0 bases and J by 7 bases, with 9 bases between them. Germline V gene lookup returns CDR1 MNHEY and CDR2 SVGAGI. The CDR3 loop spans 13 amino acids. CDR3 nucleotide sequence: TGTGCCAGCAGTTACTCCGGCGAAGGTGGCTACACCTTC. This codes for CASSYSGEGGYTF.

The CDR3 reads CASTPGTIGLYGYTF. The CDR3 DNA sequence: TGTGCCAGCACCCCGGGGACTATAGGGCTCTATGGCTACACCTTC. This sequence joins TRBV6-1 and TRBJ1-2; tentative D call: TRBD1 (5 bases). Germline V gives CDR1 MNHNS, CDR2 SASEGT. The CDR3 has 15 amino acids. Trimming removed 7 bases from V and 4 bases from J, with 19 bases in between.

The chain joins TRBV7-3 to TRBJ2-3, with 8 bases identical to TRBD1. The trim removed 1 base at V and 4 bases at J, leaving 4 bases unmatched. The CDR3 consists of 15 residues. CDR1 is SGHTA and CDR2 is FQGTGA in the germline V gene. The DNA of the CDR3 is TGTGCCAGCAGCTTAATGGCAGGGGGCGCAGATACGCAGTATTTT. Translated, it gives CASSLMAGGADTQYF.

This chain links TRBV4-1 with TRBJ2-1, with unresolved D. Germline CDR1 MGHRA, CDR2 YSYEKL. The CDR3 is 12 residues long. Trimming took off 0 bases at V and 7 bases at J, with 4 bases between the two ends. Here the CDR3 DNA reads TGCGCCAGCAGCCAAGACAGAAATGAGCAGTTCTTC. It codes for CASSQDRNEQFF.

The chain is built from TRBV25-1 and TRBJ2-5; D remains ambiguous. Germline-derived CDR1 and CDR2 are MGHDK and SYGVNS. The CDR3 is 12 residues long. V lost 3 bases, J lost 5 bases, and 7 bases lay in between. CDR3 sequence: CASSETYETQYF. In DNA form, the CDR3 reads TGTGCCAGCAGTGAGACGTATGAGACCCAGTACTTC.

This chain uses TRBV6-5 with TRBJ1-1; D is unresolved. The CDR3 covers 13 residues. The germline CDR1 and CDR2 sequences are MNHEY and SVGAGI. Trimming pared 2 bases from V and 2 bases from J, leaving 6 bases between. The CDR3 loop is CASSYNANTEAFF. In nucleotides, the CDR3 is TGTGCCAGCAGTTACAACGCTAACACTGAAGCTTTCTTT.

The chain is built from TRBV6-5 and TRBJ2-3, with unresolved D. V was shortened by 3 bases and J by 6 bases, with 10 bases between the two germline ends. The CDR3 sequence is 13 residues long. CDR1 is MNHEY, CDR2 SVGAGI, per germline. CDR3 DNA sequence: TGTGCCAGCAGTTATGGACGGGTTGATACGCAGTATTTT. Its protein is CASSYGRVDTQYF.

The chain is built from TRBV6-5 and TRBJ2-3; D is uncertain. Germline CDR1 reads MNHEY; CDR2 reads SVGAGI. The CDR3 totals 13 residues. Trimming stripped 2 bases from V and 4 bases from J, with 7 bases between. This chain's CDR3 is CASSYGSPDTQYF. CDR3 coding DNA: TGTGCCAGCAGTTACGGATCCCCAGATACGCAGTATTTT.

The chain combines TRBV7-8 with TRBJ1-1; D not certain. V was cut by 2 bases and J by 6 bases, with 4 bases left in between. Looked up from germline, CDR1 is SGHVS and CDR2 is FQNEAQ. The CDR3 has 11 residues. CDR3 nucleotide sequence: TGTGCCAGCAGCTTATGGGCTGAAGCTTTCTTT. It yields the protein CASSLWAEAFF.